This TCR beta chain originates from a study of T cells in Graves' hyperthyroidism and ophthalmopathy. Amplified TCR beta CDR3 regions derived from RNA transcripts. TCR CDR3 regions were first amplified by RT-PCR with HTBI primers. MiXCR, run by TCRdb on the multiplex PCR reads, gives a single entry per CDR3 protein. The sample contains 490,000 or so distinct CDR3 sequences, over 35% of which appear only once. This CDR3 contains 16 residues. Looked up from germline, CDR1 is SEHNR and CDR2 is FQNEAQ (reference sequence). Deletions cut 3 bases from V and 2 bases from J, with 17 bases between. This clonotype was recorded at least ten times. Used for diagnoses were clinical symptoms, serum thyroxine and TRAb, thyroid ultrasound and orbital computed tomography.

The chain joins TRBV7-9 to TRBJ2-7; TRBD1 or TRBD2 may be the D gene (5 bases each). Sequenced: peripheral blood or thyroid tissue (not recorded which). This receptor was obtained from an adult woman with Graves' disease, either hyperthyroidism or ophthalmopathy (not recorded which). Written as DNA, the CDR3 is TGTGCCAGCAGCTTCATCGGGGACGGAGGAACCTACGAGCAGTACTTC. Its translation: CASSFIGDGGTYEQYF.